This T cell receptor (beta chain) was sequenced for a study of immune evolution from preneoplasia to lung adenocarcinoma. Trimming cost V 8 bases and J 2 bases; bases outside gene matches: 8. The CDR3 is made up of 15 amino acids. Per the germline V gene, CDR1 is SGHRS and CDR2 is YFSETQ. Regarding this clone: Its antigen is undetermined.

Only in-frame clones appear in the TCRdb table, and some are missing; sequencing was by immunoSEQ multiplex PCR. The table shows thousands of clones, with approximately 79% occurring only once. Study observations and caveats: T cell clonality was higher in KRAS-mutant than EGFR-mutant or wild-type nodules.

The source material was FFPE minimally invasive lung adenocarcinoma tissue. The chain is built from TRBV5-1 and TRBJ2-5; TRBD2 agrees at 11 bases. The receptor comes from a person aged 50-69 years with lung adenocarcinoma. The DNA for the CDR3 is TGCGCCAGTACGCCTAGCGGGGGGCCTCAAGAGACCCAGTACTTC. Translation gives CASTPSGGPQETQYF. Full variable domain (rest looked up from reference TRBV5-1 and TRBJ2-5): KAGVTQTPRYLIKTRGQQVTLSCSPISGHRSVSWYQQTPGQGLQFLFEYFSETQRNKGNFPGRFSGRQFSNSRSEMNVSTLELGDSALYLCASTPSGGPQETQYFGPGTRLLVL.